Below are 13 T cell receptor beta chains sequenced from a single sample in a study of blood T cell repertoires in COVID-19. Profiling relied on immunoSEQ multiplex PCR, and the TCRdb table lists in-frame clones only, not all of them. This sample has about 77,000 clones; 75% to 90% occur once, and the top ten carry around 5.2%. Sequenced input: peripheral blood. These receptors were taken from a woman aged 70 to 79 with acute or convalescent COVID-19.

In this sample, this clone turned up a few times. The V gene is TRBV7-3, the J gene TRBJ2-3, with TRBD1 matching 7 bases. V was pared by 0 bases and J by 1 base, with 4 bases of the junction left unmatched. CDR3 length: 16 residues. Germline loops: CDR1 SGHTA, CDR2 FQGTGA. CDR3 coding DNA: TGTGCCAGCAGCTTAACTCGTCAGGGGGGCACAGATACGCAGTATTTT. Its translation is CASSLTRQGGTDTQYF.

The chain links TRBV3-1 (or the pseudogene TRBV3-2) to TRBJ2-5; 13 nucleotides align to TRBD2. From germline, CDR1 is LGHDT and CDR2 YNNKEL (reference sequence). This CDR3 has 15 amino acids. After removal of 3 bases from V and 5 bases from J, the junction contained 3 bases not matched to a gene. The chain's CDR3 is CASSHQGLAGETQYF. The CDR3 DNA sequence: TGTGCCAGCAGCCACCAGGGACTAGCGGGGGAGACCCAGTACTTC.

This chain connects TRBV19 to TRBJ1-1; D ambiguous. This CDR3 region has 13 residues. Trimming shortened V by 11 bases and J by 4 bases, and 17 bases separated the two germline ends. The germline gives CDR1 LNHDA, CDR2 SQIVND (reference sequence). The CDR3 loop reads CASKVGEATEAFF. CDR3 in DNA: TGTGCCTCGAAAGTCGGGGAGGCCACTGAAGCTTTCTTT.

The chain joins TRBV6-5 to TRBJ2-3, with a possible D match to TRBD2 (6 bases). The germline CDR1 and CDR2 sequences are MNHEY and SVGAGI. The ends were cut back, 8 bases at V and 11 bases at J, with 17 bases in the middle. This CDR3 is built from 12 residues. DNA for the CDR3: TGTGCCAGCGGTCCCCCGCGCGGGGAGCAGTATTTT. The encoded protein is CASGPPRGEQYF.

The chain recombines TRBV3-1 (or the pseudogene TRBV3-2) with TRBJ1-1; D is undetermined. Germline CDR1 reads LGHDT; CDR2 reads YNNKEL (reference sequence). V was cut by 1 base and J by 1 base, with 16 bases left in between. The CDR3 spans 17 residues. CDR3: CASSQVYQVPSNTEAFF. The CDR3 nucleotides read TGTGCCAGCAGCCAAGTCTACCAGGTCCCTTCGAACACTGAAGCTTTCTTT.

This clone was recorded once. The gene calls are TRBV10-3 and TRBJ2-7, with D unclear. V was clipped by 10 bases and J by 3 bases, with 10 bases between them. Germline V gene lookup returns CDR1 ENHRY and CDR2 SYGVKD. The CDR3 length is 11 residues. CDR3 amino acids: CATARGYEQYF. CDR3 DNA: TGTGCCACCGCGCGTGGCTACGAGCAGTACTTC.

This sequence joins TRBV24-1 and TRBJ2-1; unclear D gene. This CDR3 has 16 residues. CDR1 is KGHDR, CDR2 SFDVKD, per germline. Trimming pared 1 base from V and 3 bases from J, leaving 12 bases between. The CDR3 sequence: CATSDFRVTDYNEQFF. The CDR3 region has the DNA TGTGCCACCAGTGATTTTCGGGTTACCGACTACAATGAGCAGTTCTTC.

This clone was seen only a few times. This rearrangement joins TRBV10-3 to TRBJ2-7; 8 nucleotides line up with TRBD1. Germline V gives CDR1 ENHRY, CDR2 SYGVKD. The CDR3 runs 15 residues. V trimming: 10 bases; J trimming: 1 base; junction bases outside the gene matches: 12. CDR3 coding DNA: TGTGCCACCGAGGACCACAGGGGGGCTTCCTACGAGCAGTACTTC. Its protein product is CATEDHRGASYEQYF.

This rearrangement joins TRBV7-6 to TRBJ1-5, with D uncertain. The CDR3 spans 14 residues. Germline CDR1 and CDR2: SGHVS and FNYEAQ. V shed 5 bases and J shed 7 bases, with 15 bases lying between them. The CDR3, as DNA: TGTGCCAGCAGCCTAGGTCGTGAGGGCCAGCCCCAGCATTTT. As protein: CASSLGREGQPQHF.

This chain joins TRBV7-2 and TRBJ2-4, with 12 bases aligning to TRBD2. V shed 1 base, J shed 9 bases, and the junction held 7 bases outside the gene matches. This CDR3 region has 16 residues. Looked up from germline, CDR1 is SGHTA and CDR2 is FQGNSA. As DNA, the CDR3 is TGTGCCAGCAGCTTAGATCCTAGCGGGGGGGCAGGCATTCAGTACTTC. Protein product: CASSLDPSGGAGIQYF.

The chain couples TRBV5-1 to TRBJ2-1; 12 nucleotides line up with TRBD1. Germline V gives CDR1 SGHRS, CDR2 YFSETQ. V lost 0 bases to trimming and J lost 7 bases; unmatched junction nucleotides: 5. This CDR3 has 16 amino acids. CDR3 loop: CASSLAGTGGRNEQFF. The CDR3, as DNA: TGCGCCAGCAGCTTGGCCGGGACAGGGGGCCGTAATGAGCAGTTCTTC.

This chain connects TRBV5-1 to TRBJ2-4, with TRBD1 matching over 12 bases. This CDR3 comprises 15 residues. With 0 bases clipped from V and 8 bases from J, the junction kept 3 bases outside the gene matches. CDR1 SGHRS and CDR2 YFSETQ come from the germline V gene. CDR3 sequence (DNA): TGCGCCAGCAGCTTGGCGGGACAGGGGGCGGACATTCAGTACTTC. Amino acids: CASSLAGQGADIQYF.

This chain uses TRBV5-1 with TRBJ1-2; D is possibly TRBD1 (5 bases). The CDR3 sequence is 15 residues long. Germline V gene lookup returns CDR1 SGHRS and CDR2 YFSETQ. V was shortened by 0 bases and J by 6 bases, with 15 bases between the two germline ends. The CDR3 loop is CASSLAFRDKNGYTF. The CDR3 region has the DNA TGCGCCAGCAGCTTGGCTTTCAGGGATAAGAATGGCTACACCTTC. Looking up the rest from reference TRBV5-1 and TRBJ1-2 gives the full variable domain: KAGVTQTPRYLIKTRGQQVTLSCSPISGHRSVSWYQQTPGQGLQFLFEYFSETQRNKGNFPGRFSGRQFSNSRSEMNVSTLELGDSALYLCASSLAFRDKNGYTFGSGTRLTVV.